A selection of T cell receptor beta chains follows, all from one sample in a study of early T cells in non-severe SARS-CoV-2 infection. TCRdb re-called the 5' RACE reads with MiXCR, one entry per CDR3 protein. The profile covers about 98,000 distinct CDR3 sequences, with approximately 10% appearing a single time and around 5.1% taken by the ten largest. Sequenced material: whole blood. These receptors originate from an adult who was a healthcare worker with PCR-confirmed SARS-CoV-2 infection or an uninfected control (not recorded which). CDR3s include the opening cysteine and the closing phenylalanine or tryptophan. D genes are given only for firm matches. Size values are once, few and many counts, or a class for expanded clones, and some rows have none.

d_gene: .
j_gene: TRBJ1-5
abundance: many
v_gene: TRBV6-6
CDR3aa: CASSYSTVNQPQHF
CDR3nt: TGTGCCAGCAGTTACTCGACGGTCAATCAGCCCCAGCATTTT

d_gene: .
j_gene: TRBJ2-2
abundance: many
v_gene: TRBV11-3
CDR3aa: CASSPPAAGNTGELFF
CDR3nt: TGTGCCAGCAGTCCCCCGGCGGCAGGGAACACCGGGGAGCTGTTTTTT

d_gene: .
j_gene: TRBJ1-1
abundance: .
v_gene: TRBV12-3/TRBV12-4
CDR3aa: CASSLRLAGNTEAFF
CDR3nt: TGTGCCAGCAGTTTACGGTTGGCCGGGAACACTGAAGCTTTCTTT

d_gene: .
j_gene: TRBJ2-4
abundance: .
v_gene: TRBV6-1
CDR3aa: CASIIGTRSTNIQYF
CDR3nt: TGTGCCAGCATTATCGGGACCCGAAGCACCAACATTCAGTACTTC

d_gene: .
j_gene: TRBJ2-1
abundance: many
v_gene: TRBV29-1
CDR3aa: CSVAVVPGVNNEQFF
CDR3nt: TGCAGCGTCGCCGTGGTTCCGGGGGTTAACAATGAGCAGTTCTTC

d_gene: TRBD1
j_gene: TRBJ2-7
abundance: many
v_gene: TRBV4-1
CDR3aa: CASSHWDREGYEQYF
CDR3nt: TGCGCCAGCAGCCACTGGGACAGGGAGGGCTACGAGCAGTACTTC

d_gene: .
j_gene: TRBJ2-7
abundance: .
v_gene: TRBV7-9
CDR3aa: CASSLTQVQEQYF
CDR3nt: TGTGCCAGCAGCTTAACTCAAGTACAGGAGCAGTACTTC

d_gene: .
j_gene: TRBJ2-7
abundance: few
v_gene: TRBV11-2
CDR3aa: CASSSTGVLSYEQYF
CDR3nt: TGTGCCAGCAGCTCGACAGGTGTTCTCTCCTACGAGCAGTACTTC

d_gene: .
j_gene: TRBJ1-5
abundance: many
v_gene: TRBV20-1
CDR3aa: CSARRLGFSERRNQPQHF
CDR3nt: TGCAGTGCTAGGAGATTGGGGTTCAGCGAGAGGCGAAATCAGCCCCAGCATTTT

d_gene: TRBD1
j_gene: TRBJ2-7
abundance: few
v_gene: TRBV7-3
CDR3aa: CASSHGQDYEQYF
CDR3nt: TGTGCCAGCAGCCATGGACAGGACTACGAGCAGTACTTC

d_gene: .
j_gene: TRBJ1-5
abundance: few
v_gene: TRBV6-5
CDR3aa: CASSYDRYQPQHF
CDR3nt: TGTGCCAGCAGTTATGACAGGTACCAGCCCCAGCATTTT

d_gene: .
j_gene: TRBJ1-6
abundance: many
v_gene: TRBV5-5
CDR3aa: CASSLWRNSPLHF
CDR3nt: TGTGCCAGCAGCTTGTGGCGTAATTCACCCCTCCACTTT

d_gene: .
j_gene: TRBJ1-1
abundance: many
v_gene: TRBV18
CDR3aa: CASSPREGGETEAFF
CDR3nt: TGTGCCAGCTCACCACGGGAAGGAGGAGAGACTGAAGCTTTCTTT

d_gene: TRBD1
j_gene: TRBJ1-2
abundance: many
v_gene: TRBV29-1
CDR3aa: CSVDRGTDYGYTF
CDR3nt: TGCAGCGTCGACAGGGGGACCGACTATGGCTACACCTTC

d_gene: .
j_gene: TRBJ1-2
abundance: .
v_gene: TRBV2
CDR3aa: CASSVRLNGYTF
CDR3nt: TGTGCCAGCAGTGTCCGACTCAATGGCTACACCTTC

d_gene: .
j_gene: TRBJ2-7
abundance: few
v_gene: TRBV18
CDR3aa: CASSPDGRYEQYF
CDR3nt: TGTGCCAGCTCACCAGACGGACGCTACGAGCAGTACTTC